This TCR beta chain appears in the sequencing data of a study of T cells in localized non-small cell lung cancer. General observations from the study: Owing to sequencing of a solitary tumor region, heterogeneity cannot be discounted. Highest T cell clonality was seen in uninvolved adjacent lung, surpassing that measured in tumor.

The CDR3 length is 15 residues. CDR1 and CDR2 from the germline V gene are SGHNT and YYREEE (reference sequence). The J segment lost 7 bases and the V segment lost 3 bases, leaving 9 bases of the junction unmatched. The method was immunoSEQ multiplex PCR; TCRdb's version includes in-frame clones alone and lacks a portion of them. The sample contains around 94,000 clones, approximately 90% of which appear only once. Remarks on this clone: As yet, its antigen is unknown.

The source of this sequence is a man aged 35-75 years with stage I squamous cell lung carcinoma. This chain uses TRBV5-4 with TRBJ2-2, with 7 positions matching TRBD1. The sample in question was peripheral blood, obtained before any cancer treatment. CDR3 residues: CASSSLDRLGGELFF. The CDR3 DNA follows: TGTGCCAGCAGCTCCCTGGACAGGTTGGGCGGGGAGCTGTTTTTT.